This is a list of T cell receptor beta chains from one sample in a study of blood T cell repertoires in COVID-19. Clones were sequenced by immunoSEQ multiplex PCR, and TCRdb holds only the in-frame ones, with some missing. In the table there are 250,000 or so clones, about 82% of which are singletons. The sample taken for sequencing was PBMCs or T cells enriched from blood (not recorded which). These receptors all stem from a woman between 50 and 59 years old who had recovered from COVID-19. Both conserved end residues are part of each CDR3. D genes are given only for firm matches. Clone size is stated in some rows and not others, as once, few, many or a class when expanded.

clone_size j_call v_call d_call cdr3_aa cdr3_nt
once TRBJ1-3 TRBV6-5 . CASSYSAGSGNTIYF TGTGCCAGCAGTTACTCGGCCGGGTCTGGAAACACCATATATTTT
. TRBJ1-4 TRBV4-1 . CASSPLEFATNEKLFF TGCGCCAGCAGCCCGCTGGAGTTTGCAACTAATGAAAAACTGTTTTTT
. TRBJ2-1 TRBV29-1 . CSVEDTYGGNEQFF TGCAGCGTTGAAGATACGTACGGGGGCAATGAGCAGTTCTTC
. TRBJ1-2 TRBV28 . CASTRDTNYGYTF TGTGCCAGCACCCGGGACACCAACTATGGCTACACCTTC
. TRBJ1-5 TRBV9 TRBD1 CASSAGGQEFQPQHF TGTGCCAGCAGCGCCGGGGGACAGGAGTTTCAGCCCCAGCATTTT
once TRBJ1-2 TRBV11-2 TRBD1 CASSLGGGTGYTKGYGYTF TGTGCCAGCAGCTTAGGGGGAGGGACAGGATACACAAAAGGCTATGGCTACACCTTC
. TRBJ1-1 TRBV6-5 . CASSLTVNTEAFF TGTGCCAGCAGTTTGACAGTGAACACTGAAGCTTTCTTT
. TRBJ1-2 TRBV30 TRBD1 CAWGTGGRYGYTF TGTGCCTGGGGGACAGGGGGAAGGTATGGCTACACCTTC
. TRBJ2-3 TRBV7-9 . CASRANSVGTDTQYF TGTGCCAGCAGGGCAAACTCTGTCGGGACAGATACGCAGTATTTT
. TRBJ1-5 TRBV6-5 . CASRELDLGGRGQHF TGTGCCAGCAGGGAGCTCGACTTGGGGGGAAGGGGCCAGCATTTT